These 5 T cell receptor beta chains share one sample of origin, sequenced in a study of blood T cell repertoires in COVID-19. Profiling relied on immunoSEQ multiplex PCR, and the TCRdb table lists in-frame clones only, not all of them. The sample includes 100,000 to 150,000 clones, 55% to 75% of them seen just once. Sample: peripheral blood. The receptors shown here come from a human donor with acute or convalescent COVID-19. The donor label of this sample is uncertain.

The rearrangement links TRBV19 to TRBJ2-1, with 7 bases fitting TRBD1. J gave up 6 bases and V 6 bases, and 11 bases lay outside the gene matches. CDR1 is LNHDA and CDR2 is SQIVND in the germline V gene (reference sequence). The CDR3 is made up of 15 amino acids. For the CDR3, the DNA is TGTGCCAGTAGGTCAGGGGACAGTCAGGGCAATGAGCAGTTCTTC. Protein product: CASRSGDSQGNEQFF.

The genes are TRBV6-1 and TRBJ2-7; D might be TRBD1 (5 bases). Trimming took off 2 bases at V and 6 bases at J, with 23 bases between the two ends. This CDR3 has 17 amino acids. CDR1 and CDR2 from the germline V gene are MNHNS and SASEGT. CDR3 protein: CASSELGLTRVRGEQYF. CDR3 coding DNA: TGTGCCAGCAGTGAACTGGGATTGACCAGGGTGAGAGGCGAGCAGTACTTC.

J is TRBJ1-3 and V is TRBV19; D might be TRBD1 (5 bases). CDR1 is LNHDA, CDR2 SQIVND, per germline (reference sequence). The CDR3 is made up of 15 amino acids. The V gene lost 10 bases and the J gene lost 7 bases, with 23 bases spanning the gap. The CDR3 DNA follows: TGTGCCACCGACGCGTTGGGGCCTCTAAGGAACACCATATATTTT. Translating gives CATDALGPLRNTIYF.

J is TRBJ1-4 and V is TRBV6-5; D gene unclear. V was pared by 0 bases and J by 8 bases, with 13 bases between. CDR1 and CDR2 (germline): MNHEY, SVGAGI. The CDR3 loop spans 15 amino acids. CDR3 sequence reads: CASSYSGLTGEKLFF. In nucleotides, the CDR3 is TGTGCCAGCAGTTACTCGGGCCTCACGGGGGAAAAACTGTTTTTT.

The chain carries TRBV6-6 and TRBJ1-2; D gene uncertain. Germline lookup yields CDR1 MNHNY and CDR2 SVGAGI (reference sequence). V was trimmed by 5 bases and J by 7 bases, leaving 23 bases between them. The CDR3 loop spans 16 amino acids. The DNA of the CDR3 is TGTGCCAGCAGTAAAACCTTAACAGTTTCCATCAGTGGCTACACCTTC. This sequence encodes CASSKTLTVSISGYTF.